A selection of T cell receptor beta chains follows, all from one sample in a study of shared clonotypes between healthy human individuals. Sequencing used immunoSEQ multiplex PCR; TCRdb keeps in-frame clones, though not all of them. The data contain some 650,000 clones, 97% of them seen just once; the ten biggest clones take up around 0.058%. The specimen sequenced was naive CD4+ T cells sorted from blood. All receptors derive from a young woman in good health. Both conserved end residues are part of each CDR3.

V gene: TRBV11-2
CDR3 protein: CASSLEGGTGNTGELFF

V gene: TRBV6-6
CDR3 protein: CASRRTENSNQPQHF

V gene: TRBV7-8
CDR3 protein: CASLLRRDSPNTEAFF

V gene: TRBV6-6
CDR3 protein: CASGTAGTDTQYF

V gene: TRBV7-2
CDR3 protein: CASSLVGSLGNEQFF

V gene: TRBV2
CDR3 protein: CASSLVRGAKTDTQYF

V gene: TRBV19
CDR3 protein: CASSIQTSGSGTQYF

V gene: TRBV5-4
CDR3 protein: CASSFSFSGRTHYEQYF

V gene: TRBV6-1
CDR3 protein: CASSDYRENTEAFF

V gene: TRBV7-9
CDR3 protein: CASTRQGEPQHF

V gene: TRBV19
CDR3 protein: CASSRQGSSYEQYF

V gene: TRBV5-1
CDR3 protein: CASSLRRNTGELFF

V gene: TRBV4-2
CDR3 protein: CASSQGPGGYEQYF

V gene: TRBV21-1
CDR3 protein: CASRGGISFYRNQPQHF

V gene: TRBV4-1
CDR3 protein: CASSQERGGRAYEQYF

V gene: TRBV6-5
CDR3 protein: CASSYRGSSTDTQYF

V gene: TRBV28
CDR3 protein: CASGVQGSGYTF

V gene: TRBV18
CDR3 protein: CASSPGTASTDNYGYTF

V gene: TRBV2
CDR3 protein: CASSEAVYQGNEQFF

V gene: TRBV7-9
CDR3 protein: CASSFQGVHTQYF

V gene: TRBV6-5
CDR3 protein: CASSPGGVQETQYF

V gene: TRBV15
CDR3 protein: CATSRDWPVPTSDTDTQYF

V gene: TRBV27
CDR3 protein: CASSLTPGETQYF

V gene: TRBV18
CDR3 protein: CASSPFTGESNQPQHF

V gene: TRBV28
CDR3 protein: CASSSPRGANYGYTF